These 30 T cell receptor beta chains were sequenced from one sample in a study of cytomegalovirus exposure and HLA in healthy donors. 13 Jbeta primers and 60 Vbeta primers were used for the PCR. Measured with immunoSEQ multiplex PCR; TCRdb has only the in-frame clones, and not every one. The sample contains some 130,000 clones, 70% to 80% of which appear only once. Source material: PBMCs. The source of these receptors is a man aged 25 to 40 in good health and CMV-seronegative.

The chain is built from TRBV11-2 and TRBJ2-2; D is possibly TRBD2 (5 bases). Per the germline V gene, CDR1 is SGHAT and CDR2 is FQNNGV. V lost 4 bases and J 5 bases, leaving 23 bases between the germline ends. There are 18 residues in the CDR3. The DNA of the CDR3 is TGTGCCAGCAGCTCAGTAGCCGGGGTTGGCGAGTTAACCGGGGAGCTGTTTTTT. Its protein product is CASSSVAGVGELTGELFF.

The chain links TRBV19 to TRBJ2-7; 14 positions match TRBD2. The CDR3 sequence is 15 residues long. Looked up from germline, CDR1 is LNHDA and CDR2 is SQIVND (reference sequence). V lost 7 bases and J lost 7; bases outside the gene matches: 9. The CDR3 nucleotides read TGTGCCAGTACCCCTATCGGACTAGCGGGAGGAGAGCAGTACTTC. Its protein product is CASTPIGLAGGEQYF.

This rearrangement joins TRBV19 to TRBJ2-5; D not resolved. Per germline, CDR1 LNHDA and CDR2 SQIVND (reference sequence). Between the trimmed V and J ends, which lost 4 bases and 0 bases, there was a span of 3 bases. There are 12 residues in the CDR3. The CDR3 here is CASSTYQETQYF. CDR3 nucleotide sequence: TGTGCCAGTAGTACGTACCAAGAGACCCAGTACTTC.

A note on this clone: At one end the junction does not follow the germline gene, possibly because of a read error. DNA of the CDR3: TGTGCCAGCAGCCAAGCAAACGACAGGGGACTGCGATGGGTCTTC. This gives the protein CASSQANDRGLRWVF. V gene TRBV14 combines with J gene TRBJ2-1; 8 bases are shared with TRBD1. The CDR3 consists of 15 residues. Looked up from germline, CDR1 is SGHDN and CDR2 is FVKESK.

This clone was detected once. The chain uses TRBV4-3 and TRBJ2-3, with no clear D. The CDR3 sequence is 16 residues long. V lost 0 bases and J 6 bases, leaving 16 bases between the germline ends. CDR1 and CDR2 (germline): LGHNA, YSLEER. CDR3 nucleotides: TGCGCCAGCAGCCAAGATCGGAGCCAGATTTGGGATACGCAGTATTTT. Its translation: CASSQDRSQIWDTQYF.

The chain uses TRBV30 and TRBJ2-7; D might be TRBD1 (5 bases). Germline V lookup: CDR1 GTSNPN, CDR2 SVGIG (reference sequence). This CDR3 is 13 amino acids long. The ends were cut back, 3 bases at V and 6 bases at J, with 15 bases in the middle. CDR3 in DNA: TGTGCCTGGAGGTATCAGGGAACTGGCGAGCAGTACTTC. It codes for CAWRYQGTGEQYF. Full variable domain (outside the CDR3, taken from reference TRBV30 and TRBJ2-7): SQTIHQWPATLVQPVGSPLSLECTVEGTSNPNLYWYRQAAGRGLQLLFYSVGIGQISSEVPQNLSASRPQDRQFILSSKKLLLSDSGFYLCAWRYQGTGEQYFGPGTRLTVT.

The chain recombines TRBV11-2 with TRBJ1-1; weak D call: TRBD1 (5 bases). V lost 1 base to trimming and J lost 1 base, with 7 bases between them. This CDR3 has 14 amino acids. The germline CDR1 and CDR2 sequences are SGHAT and FQNNGV. CDR3 in amino acids: CASSLVGQNTEAFF. The CDR3 DNA sequence: TGTGCCAGCAGCTTAGTTGGACAGAACACTGAAGCTTTCTTT.

J is TRBJ2-1 and V is TRBV27, with TRBD1 matching 11 bases. This CDR3 is built from 16 residues. In germline, CDR1 is MNHEY, CDR2 SMNVEV (reference sequence). V lost 6 bases to trimming and J lost 6 bases; unmatched junction nucleotides: 10. The CDR3: CASSKWDRGMRNEQFF. CDR3 nucleotides: TGTGCCAGCAGCAAGTGGGACAGGGGGATGCGCAATGAGCAGTTCTTC.

The chain links TRBV10-3 to TRBJ2-5; 9 nucleotides align to TRBD2. This CDR3 spans 16 amino acids. Losses at the gene ends were 2 bases for V and 2 bases for J; bases not matched to a gene: 6. In germline, CDR1 is ENHRY, CDR2 SYGVKD. This CDR3 is CAISEMGGRAQETQYF. The CDR3 DNA is TGTGCCATCAGTGAGATGGGCGGGAGGGCTCAAGAGACCCAGTACTTC.

This rearrangement joins TRBV7-9 to TRBJ1-2, with D possibly TRBD1 on 5 matching bases. CDR1 is SEHNR, CDR2 FQNEAQ, per germline (reference sequence). This CDR3 region has 12 residues. V lost 5 bases, J lost 8 bases, and 12 bases lay in between. The CDR3 protein is CASSTGLVGYTF. The CDR3 bases are TGTGCCAGCAGCACGGGACTAGTGGGCTACACCTTC.

CDR3 sequence: CASSPQAGGQETQYF. CDR3 nucleotide sequence: TGTGCCAGTAGTCCGCAGGCAGGGGGCCAAGAGACCCAGTACTTC. V usage is TRBV19 and J usage is TRBJ2-5, with 7 bases lining up with TRBD1. This CDR3 has 15 amino acids. Germline values: CDR1 LNHDA, CDR2 SQIVND (reference sequence). V dropped 5 bases and J dropped 1; count of bases not matched to a gene: 7.

The chain has TRBV29-1 and TRBJ1-4; a possible D gene is TRBD1 (6 bases). CDR3 length equals 13 residues. Trimming shortened V by 7 bases and J by 1 base, and 10 bases separated the two germline ends. Germline V gives CDR1 SQVTM, CDR2 ANQGSEA. The CDR3 reads CSAGGVTNEKLFF. Written as DNA, the CDR3 is TGCAGCGCGGGGGGCGTAACTAATGAAAAACTGTTTTTT.

The rearrangement links TRBV30 to TRBJ2-1; 7 bases match TRBD2. V dropped 5 bases and J dropped 0; count of bases not matched to a gene: 4. Germline V gene lookup returns CDR1 GTSNPN and CDR2 SVGIG (reference sequence). The CDR3 contains 14 residues. The CDR3, as DNA: TGTGCCTGGGCGGGGGATGGCTCCTACAATGAGCAGTTCTTC. This translates into CAWAGDGSYNEQFF.

The chain links TRBV7-2 to TRBJ2-5, with D possibly matching TRBD2 (5 bases). V shed 2 bases and J shed 7 bases, with 8 bases lying between them. Germline V gives CDR1 SGHTA, CDR2 FQGNSA. This CDR3 is 12 amino acids long. For the CDR3, the DNA is TGTGCCAGCAGCTTAATGGGGAGGACCCAGTACTTC. Protein product: CASSLMGRTQYF.

This rearrangement joins TRBV27 to TRBJ1-1; D perhaps matches TRBD1 (5 bases). The CDR3 runs 14 residues. In germline, CDR1 is MNHEY, CDR2 SMNVEV (reference sequence). Trimming stripped 2 bases from V and 3 bases from J, with 10 bases between. CDR3: CASSLSQGHTEAFF. DNA of the CDR3: TGTGCCAGCAGTTTAAGCCAGGGTCACACTGAAGCTTTCTTT.

This chain links TRBV9 with TRBJ1-1, with D uncertain. The CDR3 is made up of 13 amino acids. V was clipped by 3 bases and J by 5 bases, with 11 bases between them. Looked up from germline, CDR1 is SGDLS and CDR2 is YYNGEE. CDR3 sequence: CASSANSETEAFF. CDR3 DNA sequence: TGTGCCAGCAGCGCAAACAGTGAGACTGAAGCTTTCTTT.

This clone showed up just a few times. The rearrangement links TRBV6-1 to TRBJ1-2; D gene unclear. The length of the CDR3 is 12 residues. Trimming removed 3 bases from V and 6 bases from J, with 8 bases in between. CDR1 is MNHNS and CDR2 is SASEGT in the germline V gene. The CDR3 spells CASSDPPDGYTF. DNA for the CDR3: TGTGCCAGCAGTGACCCCCCGGATGGCTACACCTTC.

This chain connects TRBV5-6 to TRBJ2-3; possible D gene TRBD1, 6 bases. Looked up from germline, CDR1 is SGHDT and CDR2 is YYEEEE. There are 14 residues in the CDR3. V lost 0 bases to trimming and J lost 4 bases, with 9 bases between them. The CDR3 is CASSLGGQPDTQYF. The CDR3 DNA follows: TGTGCCAGCAGCTTGGGGGGGCAACCAGATACGCAGTATTTT.

This clone was recorded a few times. The gene calls are TRBV19 and TRBJ2-3, with 12 positions matching TRBD2. Losses at the gene ends were 4 bases for V and 1 base for J; bases not matched to a gene: 3. This CDR3 contains 16 residues. Germline V gene data show CDR1 as LNHDA and CDR2 as SQIVND (reference sequence). This CDR3 reads CASSSRTSGGTDTQYF. CDR3 nucleotides: TGTGCCAGTAGTAGCAGGACTAGCGGGGGCACAGATACGCAGTATTTT.

V is TRBV7-9 and J is TRBJ1-2; D might be TRBD1 (6 bases). Trimming took 5 bases from V and 4 from J, leaving 17 bases between them. The V gene's germline CDR1 is SEHNR and CDR2 FQNEAQ (reference sequence). The CDR3 is 15 residues long. As DNA, the CDR3 is TGTGCCAGCAGCCCATCAGGGGACCGAACCTATGGCTACACCTTC. It is translated as CASSPSGDRTYGYTF.

The V gene is TRBV5-1, the J gene TRBJ2-5, with TRBD1 matching over 7 bases. V was pared by 5 bases and J by 3 bases, with 7 bases of the junction left unmatched. The germline CDR1 and CDR2 sequences are SGHRS and YFSETQ. The CDR3 sequence is 14 residues long. The chain's CDR3 is CASSLQGTKETQYF. The CDR3 coding sequence is TGCGCCAGCAGTCTACAGGGGACAAAAGAGACCCAGTACTTC.

This clone was found once. This chain uses TRBV10-3 with TRBJ1-1; D not certain. This CDR3 is built from 18 residues. CDR1 is ENHRY, CDR2 SYGVKD, per germline. V was shortened by 0 bases and J by 3 bases, with 20 bases between the two germline ends. The CDR3 here is CAISESLSGTKEDTEAFF. The CDR3 nucleotides are TGTGCCATCAGTGAGTCTTTGTCGGGAACTAAAGAAGACACTGAAGCTTTCTTT.

The genes are TRBV28 and TRBJ1-5; D not resolved. CDR3 length: 14 residues. The ends were cut back, 4 bases at V and 7 bases at J, with 14 bases in the middle. Germline V gene data show CDR1 as MDHEN and CDR2 as SYDVKM. The CDR3 DNA reads as TGTGCCAGCAGTTCCCCGGGAAACGGGCAGCCCCAGCATTTT. It is translated as CASSSPGNGQPQHF.

The genes are TRBV20-1 and TRBJ1-1, with TRBD1 matching over 9 bases. Germline V CDR1 and CDR2: DFQATT, SNEGSKA (reference sequence). The CDR3 has 11 residues. The DNA for the CDR3 is TGCAGGGGGGGACAGGGACTTGAAGCTTTCTTT. Translation: CRGGQGLEAFF.

This clone ranks as medium-sized. V and J are TRBV6-4 and TRBJ1-4, with D perhaps TRBD1 (6 bases). The CDR3 spans 13 residues. Germline CDR1 reads MRHNA; CDR2 reads SNTAGT. DNA for the CDR3: TGTGCAACCGAGGGGCAGGGGAATGAAAAACTGTTTTTT. Translation gives CATEGQGNEKLFF.

The chain links TRBV27 to TRBJ2-5; the match to TRBD1 covers 8 bases. V was clipped by 3 bases and J by 5 bases; unmatched bases: 8. The CDR3 totals 15 residues. From germline, CDR1 is MNHEY and CDR2 SMNVEV (reference sequence). In DNA form, the CDR3 reads TGTGCCAGCAGTTTCAGGGACAGGTTAGTGGAGACCCAGTACTTC. It yields the protein CASSFRDRLVETQYF.

The V gene is TRBV25-1, the J gene TRBJ2-2; no reliable D call. CDR3 size: 14 residues. V shed 6 bases and J shed 4 bases, with 12 bases lying between them. Germline V CDR1 and CDR2: MGHDK, SYGVNS. CDR3 nucleotides: TGTGCCAGCAGCAACGCACTTGGCACCGGGGAGCTGTTTTTT. Protein sequence: CASSNALGTGELFF.

The V gene is TRBV4-3, the J gene TRBJ2-2; a possible D gene is TRBD2 (6 bases). There are 13 residues in the CDR3. V lost 5 bases and J 5 bases, leaving 9 bases between the germline ends. CDR1 and CDR2 from the germline V gene are LGHNA and YSLEER. CDR3 DNA sequence: TGCGCCAGCAGCTTTAGCGGAACCGGGGAGCTGTTTTTT. Protein sequence: CASSFSGTGELFF.

The chain has TRBV4-3 and TRBJ2-7, with 10 bases matching TRBD1. The CDR3 is 17 amino acids. The ends lost 0 bases at V and 2 bases at J; junction bases unmatched: 7. Germline-derived CDR1 and CDR2 are LGHNA and YSLEER. Here the CDR3 reads CASSQDPDRGRPYEQYF. The CDR3 DNA follows: TGCGCCAGCAGCCAAGATCCCGACAGGGGGCGCCCCTACGAGCAGTACTTC.

This clone appeared a single time. V and J are TRBV4-1 and TRBJ2-4; 9 bases agree with TRBD1. Trimming at V came to 3 bases and at J to 6 bases, leaving 9 bases not matched to a gene. This CDR3 region has 16 residues. CDR1 is MGHRA and CDR2 is YSYEKL in the germline V gene. This CDR3 is CASSHPGQGVGNIQYF. The DNA for the CDR3 is TGCGCCAGCAGCCACCCGGGACAGGGAGTAGGAAACATTCAGTACTTC.